The source of this TCR beta chain is a study of control samples from healthy donors and cancer patients. The CDR3 consists of 13 residues. V was trimmed by 3 bases and J by 0 bases, leaving 3 bases between them. Clones were read by immunoSEQ multiplex PCR, and TCRdb kept only the in-frame ones, dropping some. The data contain 75,000 to 90,000 clones, roughly 90% of them seen just once; the ten biggest clones take up over 8%. Sequences were obtained from PBMCs. This clonotype originated in a woman between 45 and 65 years old with colorectal cancer. The chain uses TRBV12-3 or TRBV12-4 and TRBJ1-3; D is ambiguous. For the CDR3, the DNA is TGTGCCAGCAGTTTCTCCTCTGGAAACACCATATATTTT. Its translation is CASSFSSGNTIYF.